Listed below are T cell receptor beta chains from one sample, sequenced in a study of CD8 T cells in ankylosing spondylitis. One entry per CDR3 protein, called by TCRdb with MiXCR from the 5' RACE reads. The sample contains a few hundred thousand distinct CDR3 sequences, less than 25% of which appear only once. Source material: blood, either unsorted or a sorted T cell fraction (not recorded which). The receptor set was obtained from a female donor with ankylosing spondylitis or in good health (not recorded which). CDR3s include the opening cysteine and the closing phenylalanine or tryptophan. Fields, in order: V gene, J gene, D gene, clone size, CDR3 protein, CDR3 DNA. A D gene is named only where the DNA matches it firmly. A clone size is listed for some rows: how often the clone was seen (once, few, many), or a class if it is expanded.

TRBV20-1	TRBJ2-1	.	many	CSARDRASSYNEQFF	TGCAGTGCTAGAGATAGGGCGTCCTCCTACAATGAGCAGTTCTTC
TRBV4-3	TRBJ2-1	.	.	CASSQGVGRLSYNEQFF	TGCGCCAGCAGCCAAGGGGTGGGACGCTTATCCTACAATGAGCAGTTCTTC
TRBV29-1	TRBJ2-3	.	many	CSVGGRTDTQYF	TGCAGCGTTGGAGGGCGCACAGATACGCAGTATTTT
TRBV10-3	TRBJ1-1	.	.	CAIGEAPGTEAFF	TGTGCCATCGGGGAGGCCCCGGGGACTGAAGCTTTCTTT
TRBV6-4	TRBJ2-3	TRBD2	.	CASSVVKRDDTQYF	TGTGCCAGCAGTGTAGTGAAGCGGGACGATACGCAGTATTTT
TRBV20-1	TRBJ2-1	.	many	CSARMTQQQFF	TGCAGTGCTCGGATGACTCAACAGCAGTTCTTC
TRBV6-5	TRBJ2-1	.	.	CASSYAENEQFF	TGTGCCAGCAGTTACGCTGAGAATGAGCAGTTCTTC
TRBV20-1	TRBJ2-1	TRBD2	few	CSATPGLAGNYNEQFF	TGCAGTGCAACCCCGGGACTAGCGGGAAACTACAATGAGCAGTTCTTC
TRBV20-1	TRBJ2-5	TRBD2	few	CSARGPTSGSGETQYF	TGCAGTGCTAGGGGCCCTACAAGCGGGAGTGGGGAGACCCAGTACTTC
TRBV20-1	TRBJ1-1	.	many	CSATGLTSNTEAFF	TGCAGTGCTACAGGATTAACTTCAAACACTGAAGCTTTCTTT
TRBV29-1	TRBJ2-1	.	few	CSVVEANEQFF	TGCAGCGTTGTAGAGGCCAATGAGCAGTTCTTC
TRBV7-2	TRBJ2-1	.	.	CASSPRGFKDREQFF	TGTGCCAGCAGCCCCCGCGGGTTTAAGGACCGGGAGCAGTTCTTC
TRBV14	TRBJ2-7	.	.	CASSQDDLYEQYF	TGTGCCAGCAGCCAAGATGACCTCTACGAGCAGTACTTC
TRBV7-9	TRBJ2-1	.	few	CASSLQVDSNEQFF	TGTGCCAGCAGCTTACAAGTGGATTCCAATGAGCAGTTCTTC
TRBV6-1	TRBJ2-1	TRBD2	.	CASSVAGGPPDEQFF	TGTGCCAGCAGTGTAGCGGGAGGGCCCCCTGATGAGCAGTTCTTC
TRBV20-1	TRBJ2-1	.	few	CSARDHGDNEQFF	TGCAGTGCTAGAGATCACGGGGACAATGAGCAGTTCTTC
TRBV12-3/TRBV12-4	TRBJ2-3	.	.	CASSISGTDTQYF	TGTGCCAGCAGTATTAGCGGCACAGATACGCAGTATTTT
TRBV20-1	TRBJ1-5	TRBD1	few	CSVEGQGNQPQHF	TGCAGTGTAGAGGGACAGGGGAATCAGCCCCAGCATTTT
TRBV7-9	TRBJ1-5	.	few	CASSLGGGRNQPQHF	TGTGCCAGCAGCTTAGGCGGCGGCCGCAATCAGCCCCAGCATTTT
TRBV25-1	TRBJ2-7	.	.	CASSDPGRGYEQYF	TGTGCCAGCAGCGACCCCGGACGAGGCTACGAGCAGTACTTC
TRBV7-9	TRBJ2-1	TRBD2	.	CASSSSGRAVDEQFF	TGTGCCAGCAGCTCTAGCGGGAGGGCCGTGGATGAGCAGTTCTTC
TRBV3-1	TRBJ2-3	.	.	CASSQDGRDADTQYF	TGTGCCAGCAGCCAAGACGGGCGGGATGCAGATACGCAGTATTTT
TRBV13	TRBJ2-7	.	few	CASSLSSVYEQYF	TGTGCCAGCAGCTTAAGTAGCGTCTACGAGCAGTACTTC
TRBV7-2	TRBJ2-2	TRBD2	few	CASSFPLAGANTGELFF	TGTGCCAGCAGCTTCCCCTTAGCGGGAGCGAACACCGGGGAGCTGTTTTTT
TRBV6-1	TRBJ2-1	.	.	CASNAQATRSYNEQFF	TGTGCCAGCAATGCCCAAGCAACACGCTCCTACAATGAGCAGTTCTTC
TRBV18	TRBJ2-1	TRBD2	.	CASSPDSGRPSAVEQFF	TGTGCCAGCTCACCGGATAGCGGGAGGCCCAGTGCCGTTGAGCAGTTCTTC
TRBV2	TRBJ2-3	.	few	CASSETRSSGDTQYF	TGTGCCAGCAGTGAGACTAGATCAAGTGGAGATACGCAGTATTTT
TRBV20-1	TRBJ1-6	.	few	CSARERVVNNSPLHF	TGCAGTGCTAGAGAACGGGTCGTTAATAATTCACCCCTCCACTTT
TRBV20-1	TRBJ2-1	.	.	CSGLGWWDNEQFF	TGCAGTGGGCTGGGGTGGTGGGACAATGAGCAGTTCTTC
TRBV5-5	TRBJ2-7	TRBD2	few	CASTDSGRFYEQYF	TGTGCCAGCACCGATAGCGGGCGCTTCTACGAGCAGTACTTC
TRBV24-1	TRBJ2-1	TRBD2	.	CATSDRARTSGNNEQFF	TGTGCCACCAGTGATCGGGCTAGGACTAGCGGGAACAATGAGCAGTTCTTC
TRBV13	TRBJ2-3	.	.	CASSLDGEETQYF	TGTGCCAGCAGCTTAGATGGGGAAGAAACGCAGTATTTT
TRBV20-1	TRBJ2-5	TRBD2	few	CSAGASGRETQYF	TGCAGTGCAGGGGCGAGCGGGAGGGAGACCCAGTACTTC
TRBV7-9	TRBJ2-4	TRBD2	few	CASSPGGGIQYF	TGTGCCAGCAGCCCCGGGGGGGGCATTCAGTACTTC
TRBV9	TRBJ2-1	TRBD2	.	CASSPRDYLNEQFF	TGTGCCAGCAGCCCCCGGGACTACCTCAATGAGCAGTTCTTC
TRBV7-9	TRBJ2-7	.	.	CASSLDPLQILGEQYF	TGTGCCAGCAGCTTAGATCCCCTACAAATCCTTGGCGAGCAGTACTTC
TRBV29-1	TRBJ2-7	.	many	CSVQRSYEQYF	TGCAGCGTCCAACGGTCCTACGAGCAGTACTTC
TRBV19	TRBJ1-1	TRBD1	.	CASREQGSTEAFF	TGTGCCAGTCGTGAACAGGGGAGCACTGAAGCTTTCTTT
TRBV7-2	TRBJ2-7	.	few	CASSSHSDGWDALYF	TGTGCCAGCAGCTCCCACTCGGATGGTTGGGATGCTTTGTACTTC
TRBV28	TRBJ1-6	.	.	CASRLQANSPLHF	TGTGCCAGCAGGCTACAGGCAAATTCACCCCTCCACTTT
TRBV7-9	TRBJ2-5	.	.	CASSLAPKVTQYF	TGTGCCAGCAGCTTAGCCCCTAAGGTGACCCAGTACTTC
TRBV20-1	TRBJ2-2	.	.	CSASRRGGELFF	TGCAGTGCTAGCAGGAGGGGCGGGGAGCTGTTTTTT
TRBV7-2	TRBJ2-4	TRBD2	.	CASQAGTKNIQYF	TGTGCCAGCCAAGCGGGGACCAAAAACATTCAGTACTTC
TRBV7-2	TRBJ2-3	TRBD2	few	CASSLVGTIRSDTQYF	TGTGCCAGCAGCTTAGTGGGGACTATCCGGAGCGATACGCAGTATTTT
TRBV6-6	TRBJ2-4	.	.	CASTRGIKNIQYF	TGTGCCAGCACCCGGGGGATAAAAAACATTCAGTACTTC
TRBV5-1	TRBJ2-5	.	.	CASSLEPAGQETQYF	TGCGCCAGCAGCTTGGAGCCAGCGGGTCAGGAGACCCAGTACTTC
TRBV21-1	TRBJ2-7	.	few	CASSPPTFYEQYF	TGTGCCAGCAGCCCCCCGACATTCTACGAGCAGTACTTC
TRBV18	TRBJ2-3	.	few	CASSPGVAGTDTQYF	TGTGCCAGCTCACCAGGGGTTGCGGGCACAGATACGCAGTATTTT
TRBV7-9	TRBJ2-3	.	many	CASSLATGDTQYF	TGTGCCAGCAGCTTAGCTACGGGAGATACGCAGTATTTT
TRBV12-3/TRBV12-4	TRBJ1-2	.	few	CASSPGWGAPYGYTF	TGTGCCAGCAGTCCAGGGTGGGGGGCCCCCTATGGCTACACCTTC
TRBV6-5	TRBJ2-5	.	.	CASSYSDRGTQYF	TGTGCCAGCAGTTACTCCGACCGCGGGACCCAGTACTTC
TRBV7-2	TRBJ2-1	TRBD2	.	CASSLGLAGESEQFF	TGTGCCAGCAGCTTGGGACTAGCGGGAGAAAGTGAGCAGTTCTTC
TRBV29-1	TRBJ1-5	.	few	CSTGDASNQPQHF	TGCAGCACCGGGGACGCTAGCAATCAGCCCCAGCATTTT
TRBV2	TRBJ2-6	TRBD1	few	CASSGGTGSGANVLTF	TGTGCCAGCAGTGGAGGGACAGGGTCTGGGGCCAACGTCCTGACTTTC
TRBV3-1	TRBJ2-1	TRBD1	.	CASSQDRVSHNEQFF	TGTGCCAGCAGCCAGGACAGGGTATCCCACAATGAGCAGTTCTTC
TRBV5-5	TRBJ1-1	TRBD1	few	CASSLRDRRMNTEAFF	TGTGCCAGCAGCCTCCGGGACAGAAGAATGAACACTGAAGCTTTCTTT
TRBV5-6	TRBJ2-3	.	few	CASSLDGSGPIQETQYF	TGTGCCAGCAGCTTGGATGGGAGTGGACCGATACAGGAGACGCAGTATTTT
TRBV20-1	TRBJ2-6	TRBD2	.	CSAWTSASSGANVLTF	TGCAGTGCTTGGACTAGCGCTTCCTCTGGGGCCAACGTCCTGACTTTC
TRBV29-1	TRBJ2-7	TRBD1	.	CSVTGTGSYEQYF	TGCAGCGTCACCGGGACAGGGTCCTACGAGCAGTACTTC
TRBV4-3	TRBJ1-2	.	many	CASSPEDGNYGYTF	TGCGCCAGCAGCCCTGAAGACGGAAACTATGGCTACACCTTC